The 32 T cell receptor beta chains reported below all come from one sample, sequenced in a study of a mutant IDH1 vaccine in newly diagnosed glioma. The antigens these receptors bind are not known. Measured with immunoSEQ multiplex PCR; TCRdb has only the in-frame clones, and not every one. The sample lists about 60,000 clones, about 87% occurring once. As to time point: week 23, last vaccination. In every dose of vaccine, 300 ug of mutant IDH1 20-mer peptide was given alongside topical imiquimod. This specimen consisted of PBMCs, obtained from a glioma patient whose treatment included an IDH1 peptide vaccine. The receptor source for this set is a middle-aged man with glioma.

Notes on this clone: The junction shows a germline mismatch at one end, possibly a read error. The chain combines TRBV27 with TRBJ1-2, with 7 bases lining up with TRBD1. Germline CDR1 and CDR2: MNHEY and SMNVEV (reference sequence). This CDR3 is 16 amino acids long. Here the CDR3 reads CASSDLRTGRMDGYTF. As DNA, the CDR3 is TGTGCCAGCAGTGACCTACGGACAGGACGAATGGATGGCTACACTTTC.

The CDR3 region is CASSLWRDRGHEQYF. The CDR3 coding sequence is TGTGCCAGCAGCTTATGGCGGGACAGGGGCCACGAGCAGTACTTC. V is TRBV7-2 and J is TRBJ2-7, with 10 positions matching TRBD1. Trimming took 2 bases from V and 5 from J; bases not matched to a gene: 6. The CDR3 runs to 15 residues. CDR1 is SGHTA and CDR2 is FQGNSA in the germline V gene.

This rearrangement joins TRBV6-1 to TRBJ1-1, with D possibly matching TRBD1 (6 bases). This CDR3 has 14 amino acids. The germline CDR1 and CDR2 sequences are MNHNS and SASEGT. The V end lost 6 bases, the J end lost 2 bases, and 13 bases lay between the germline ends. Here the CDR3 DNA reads TGTGCCAGCAGCCCAAGGGGGTCCAACACTGAAGCTTTCTTT. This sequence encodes CASSPRGSNTEAFF.

CDR3 in amino acids: CASSPQTEPYGYTF. The CDR3 nucleotides are TGTGCCAGCTCACCACAGACAGAGCCCTATGGCTACACCTTC. The chain employs TRBV18 and TRBJ1-2, with D possibly matching TRBD1 (5 bases). The CDR3 extends over 14 amino acids. Germline CDR1 reads KGHSH; CDR2 reads LQKENI. V lost 1 base and J lost 4, with 10 bases in between.

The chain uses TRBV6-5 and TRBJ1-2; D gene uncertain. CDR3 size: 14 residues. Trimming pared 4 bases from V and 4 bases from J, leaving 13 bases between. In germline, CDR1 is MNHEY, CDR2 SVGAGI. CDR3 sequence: CASSSPFPGYGYTF. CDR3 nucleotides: TGTGCCAGCAGTTCGCCTTTTCCTGGCTATGGCTACACCTTC.

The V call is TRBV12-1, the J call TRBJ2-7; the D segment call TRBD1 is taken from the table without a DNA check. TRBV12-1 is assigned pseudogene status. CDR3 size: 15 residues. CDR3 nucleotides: TGTGCCAGCAGCTTTGGGGCAACCAAACGCCACGAGCAGTACTTC. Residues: CASSFGATKRHEQYF.

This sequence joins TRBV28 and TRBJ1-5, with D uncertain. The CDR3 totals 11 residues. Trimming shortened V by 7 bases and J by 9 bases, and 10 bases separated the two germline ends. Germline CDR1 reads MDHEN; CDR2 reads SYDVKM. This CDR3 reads CASNRLGPQHF. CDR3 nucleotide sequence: TGTGCCAGCAACCGCCTTGGGCCCCAGCATTTT.

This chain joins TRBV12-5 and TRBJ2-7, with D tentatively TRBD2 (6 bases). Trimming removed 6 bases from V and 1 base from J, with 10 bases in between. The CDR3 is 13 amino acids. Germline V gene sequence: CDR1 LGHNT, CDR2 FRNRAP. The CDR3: CASGPGSSYEQYF. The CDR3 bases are TGTGCTAGTGGCCCCGGGAGTTCCTACGAGCAGTACTTC.

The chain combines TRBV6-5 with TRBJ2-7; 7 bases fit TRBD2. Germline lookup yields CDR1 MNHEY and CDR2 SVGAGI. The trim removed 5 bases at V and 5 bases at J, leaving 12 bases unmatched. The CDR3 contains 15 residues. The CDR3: CASSPPRGGRNEQYF. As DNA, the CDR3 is TGTGCCAGCAGTCCCCCCCGTGGCGGGAGAAACGAGCAGTACTTC.

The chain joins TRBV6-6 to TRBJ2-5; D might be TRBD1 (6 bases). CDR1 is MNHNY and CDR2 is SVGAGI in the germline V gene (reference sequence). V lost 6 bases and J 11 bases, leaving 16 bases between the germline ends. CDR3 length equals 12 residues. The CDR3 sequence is CASRRDNQEQYF. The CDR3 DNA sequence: TGTGCCAGCAGACGGGACAACCAAGAGCAGTACTTC.

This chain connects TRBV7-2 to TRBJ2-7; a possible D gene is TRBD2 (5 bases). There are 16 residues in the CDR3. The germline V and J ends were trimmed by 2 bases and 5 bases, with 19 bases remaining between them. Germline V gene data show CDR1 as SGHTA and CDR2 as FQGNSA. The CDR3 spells CASSLMSVGNVDEQYF. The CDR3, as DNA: TGTGCCAGCAGCTTAATGTCTGTCGGGAATGTGGACGAGCAGTACTTC.

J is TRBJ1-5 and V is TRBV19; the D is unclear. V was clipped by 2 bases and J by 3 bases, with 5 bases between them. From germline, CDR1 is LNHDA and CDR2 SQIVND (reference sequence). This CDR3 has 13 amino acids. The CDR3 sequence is CASSIIANQPQHF. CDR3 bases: TGTGCCAGTAGTATAATAGCCAATCAGCCCCAGCATTTT. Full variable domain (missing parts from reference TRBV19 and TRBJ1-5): DGGITQSPKYLFRKEGQNVTLSCEQNLNHDAMYWYRQDPGQGLRLIYYSQIVNDFQKGDIAEGYSVSREKKESFPLTVTSAQKNPTAFYLCASSIIANQPQHFGDGTRLSIL.

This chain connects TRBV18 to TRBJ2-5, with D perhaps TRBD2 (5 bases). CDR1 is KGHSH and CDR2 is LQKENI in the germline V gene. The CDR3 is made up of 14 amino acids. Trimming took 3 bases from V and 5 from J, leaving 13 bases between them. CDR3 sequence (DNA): TGTGCCAGCTCACCCGGGGTGGCTGAGGAGACCCAGTACTTC. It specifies CASSPGVAEETQYF.

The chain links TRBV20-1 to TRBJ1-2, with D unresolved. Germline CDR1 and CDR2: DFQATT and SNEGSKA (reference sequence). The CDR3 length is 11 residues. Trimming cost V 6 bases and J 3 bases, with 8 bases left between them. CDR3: CSARLYYGYTF. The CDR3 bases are TGCAGTGCAAGACTGTACTATGGCTACACCTTC.

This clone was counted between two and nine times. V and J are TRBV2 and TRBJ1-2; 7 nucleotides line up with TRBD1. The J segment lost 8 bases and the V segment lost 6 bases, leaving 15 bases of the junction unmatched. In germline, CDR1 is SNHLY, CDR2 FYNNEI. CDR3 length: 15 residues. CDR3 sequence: CASRENRDRVGGYTF. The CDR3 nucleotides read TGTGCCAGCAGGGAAAACCGCGACAGGGTCGGCGGCTACACCTTC.

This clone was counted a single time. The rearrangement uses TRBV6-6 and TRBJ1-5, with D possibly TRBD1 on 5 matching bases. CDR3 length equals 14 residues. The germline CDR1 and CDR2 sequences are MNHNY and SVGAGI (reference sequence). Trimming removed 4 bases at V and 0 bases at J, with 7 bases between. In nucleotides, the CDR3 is TGTGCCAGCAGTTCAGGGCCTAGCAATCAGCCCCAGCATTTT. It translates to CASSSGPSNQPQHF.

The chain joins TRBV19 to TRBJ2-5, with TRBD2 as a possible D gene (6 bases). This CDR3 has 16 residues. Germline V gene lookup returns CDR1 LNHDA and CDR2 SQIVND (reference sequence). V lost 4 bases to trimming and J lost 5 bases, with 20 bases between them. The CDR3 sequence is CASSRGGARGTETQYF. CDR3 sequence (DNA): TGTGCCAGTAGTAGAGGAGGGGCTCGGGGGACGGAGACCCAGTACTTC.

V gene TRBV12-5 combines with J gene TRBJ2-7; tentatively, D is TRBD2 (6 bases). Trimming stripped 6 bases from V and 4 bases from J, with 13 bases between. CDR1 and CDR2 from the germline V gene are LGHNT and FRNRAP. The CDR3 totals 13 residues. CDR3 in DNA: TGTGCTAGTGGCCGGGACTCACTGTACGAGCAGTACTTC. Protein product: CASGRDSLYEQYF.

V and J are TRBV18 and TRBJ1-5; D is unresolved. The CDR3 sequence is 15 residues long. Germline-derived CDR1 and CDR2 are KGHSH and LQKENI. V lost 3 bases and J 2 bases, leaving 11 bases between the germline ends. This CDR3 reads CASSPESGRNQPQHF. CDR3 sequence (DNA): TGTGCCAGCTCACCCGAAAGTGGGCGCAATCAGCCCCAGCATTTT.

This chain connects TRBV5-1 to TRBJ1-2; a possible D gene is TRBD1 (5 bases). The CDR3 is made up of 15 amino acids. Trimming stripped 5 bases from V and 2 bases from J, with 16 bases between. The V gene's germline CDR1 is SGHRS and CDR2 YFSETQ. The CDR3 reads CASRPSAGGNYGYTF. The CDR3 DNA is TGCGCCAGCAGGCCCTCCGCTGGGGGAAACTATGGCTACACCTTC.

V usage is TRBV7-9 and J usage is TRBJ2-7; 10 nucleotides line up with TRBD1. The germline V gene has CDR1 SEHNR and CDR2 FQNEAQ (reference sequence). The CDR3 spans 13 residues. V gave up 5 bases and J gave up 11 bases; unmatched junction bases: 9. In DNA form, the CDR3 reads TGTGCCAGCAGCCCTTGGGACAGGGGTGCGAAGTACTTC. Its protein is CASSPWDRGAKYF.

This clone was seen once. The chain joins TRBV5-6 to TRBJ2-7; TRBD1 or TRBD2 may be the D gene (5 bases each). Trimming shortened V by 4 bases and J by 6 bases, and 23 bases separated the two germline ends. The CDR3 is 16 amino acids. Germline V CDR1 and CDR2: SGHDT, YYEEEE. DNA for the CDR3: TGTGCCAGCAGCCCGATTGGGGACCATTATACTGCCGAGCAGTACTTC. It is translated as CASSPIGDHYTAEQYF.

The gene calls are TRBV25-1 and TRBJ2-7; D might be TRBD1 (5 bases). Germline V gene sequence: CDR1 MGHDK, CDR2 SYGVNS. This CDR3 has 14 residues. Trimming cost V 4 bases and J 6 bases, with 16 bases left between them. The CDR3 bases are TGTGCCAGCAGTGCCGTTCTCCAGGGTGGCGAGCAGTACTTC. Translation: CASSAVLQGGEQYF.

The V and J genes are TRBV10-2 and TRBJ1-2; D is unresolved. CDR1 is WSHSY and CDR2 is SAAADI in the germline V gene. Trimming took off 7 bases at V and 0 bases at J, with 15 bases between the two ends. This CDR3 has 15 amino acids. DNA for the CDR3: TGCGCCAGCAAAATCGACCTACTGGCTAACTATGGCTACACCTTC. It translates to CASKIDLLANYGYTF.

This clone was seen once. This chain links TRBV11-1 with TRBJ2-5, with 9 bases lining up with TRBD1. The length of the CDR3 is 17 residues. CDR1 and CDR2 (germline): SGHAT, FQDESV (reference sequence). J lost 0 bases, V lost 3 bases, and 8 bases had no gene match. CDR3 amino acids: CASSFPGTGWYQETQYF. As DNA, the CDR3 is TGTGCCAGCAGCTTCCCGGGGACAGGGTGGTACCAAGAGACCCAGTACTTC.

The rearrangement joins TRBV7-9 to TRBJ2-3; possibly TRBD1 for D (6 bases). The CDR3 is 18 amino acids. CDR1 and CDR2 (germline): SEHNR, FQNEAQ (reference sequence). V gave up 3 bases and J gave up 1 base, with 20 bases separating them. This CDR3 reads CASSLLRTATTGTDTQYF. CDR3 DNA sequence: TGTGCCAGCAGCTTGCTCCGGACAGCGACGACGGGCACAGATACGCAGTATTTT.

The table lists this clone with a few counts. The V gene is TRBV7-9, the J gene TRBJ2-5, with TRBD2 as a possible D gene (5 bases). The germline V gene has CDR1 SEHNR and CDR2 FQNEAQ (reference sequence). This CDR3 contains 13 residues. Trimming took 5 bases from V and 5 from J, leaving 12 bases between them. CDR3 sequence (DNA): TGTGCCAGCAGCAGAGTTAGAGGGGAGACCCAGTACTTC. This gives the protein CASSRVRGETQYF.

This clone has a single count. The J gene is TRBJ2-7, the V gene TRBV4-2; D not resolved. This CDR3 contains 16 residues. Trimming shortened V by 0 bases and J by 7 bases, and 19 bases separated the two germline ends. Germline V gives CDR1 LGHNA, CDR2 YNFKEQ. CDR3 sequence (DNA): TGTGCCAGCAGCCAAGAAACTGGCGGAGTAATTGATGAGCAGTACTTC. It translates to CASSQETGGVIDEQYF.

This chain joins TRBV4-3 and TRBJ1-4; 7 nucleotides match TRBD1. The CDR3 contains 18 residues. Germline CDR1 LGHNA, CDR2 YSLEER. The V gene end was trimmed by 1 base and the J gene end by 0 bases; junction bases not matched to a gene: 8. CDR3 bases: TGCGCCAGCAGCCAAGCCCTGACAGGGAAAACAACTAATGAAAAACTGTTTTTT. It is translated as CASSQALTGKTTNEKLFF.

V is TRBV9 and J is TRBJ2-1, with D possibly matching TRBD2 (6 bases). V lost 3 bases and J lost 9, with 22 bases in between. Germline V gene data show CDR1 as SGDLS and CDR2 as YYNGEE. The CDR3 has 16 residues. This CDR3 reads CASSARAGIDAGEQFF. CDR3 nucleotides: TGTGCCAGCAGCGCCCGTGCGGGAATCGATGCCGGTGAGCAGTTCTTC. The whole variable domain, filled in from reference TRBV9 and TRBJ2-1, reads DSGVTQTPKHLITATGQRVTLRCSPRSGDLSVYWYQQSLDQGLQFLIQYYNGEERAKGNILERFSAQQFPDLHSELNLSSLELGDSALYFCASSARAGIDAGEQFFGPGTRLTVL.

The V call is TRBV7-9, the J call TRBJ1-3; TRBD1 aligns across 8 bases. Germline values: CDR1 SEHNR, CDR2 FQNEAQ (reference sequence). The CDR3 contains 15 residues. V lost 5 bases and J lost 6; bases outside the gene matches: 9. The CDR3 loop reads CASSTGGRHANTIYF. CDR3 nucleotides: TGTGCCAGCAGCACAGGGGGTCGACATGCAAACACCATATATTTT.

In DNA form, the CDR3 reads TGCGCCAGCAGCTACACAGATACGCAGTATTTT. This codes for CASSYTDTQYF. This chain links TRBV5-1 with TRBJ2-3; D is unclear. The CDR3 is made up of 11 amino acids. The ends were cut back, 3 bases at V and 2 bases at J, with 1 base in the middle. Germline values: CDR1 SGHRS, CDR2 YFSETQ. The full variable domain, completed using reference TRBV5-1 and TRBJ2-3, is KAGVTQTPRYLIKTRGQQVTLSCSPISGHRSVSWYQQTPGQGLQFLFEYFSETQRNKGNFPGRFSGRQFSNSRSEMNVSTLELGDSALYLCASSYTDTQYFGPGTRLTVL.